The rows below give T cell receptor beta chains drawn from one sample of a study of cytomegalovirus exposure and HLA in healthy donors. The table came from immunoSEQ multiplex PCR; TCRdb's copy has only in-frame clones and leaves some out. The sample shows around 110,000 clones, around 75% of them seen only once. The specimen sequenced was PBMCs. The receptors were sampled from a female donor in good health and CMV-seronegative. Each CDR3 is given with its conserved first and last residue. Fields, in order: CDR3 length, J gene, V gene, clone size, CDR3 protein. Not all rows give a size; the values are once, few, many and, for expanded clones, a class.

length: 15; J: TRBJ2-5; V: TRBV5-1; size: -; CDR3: CASSPGLAGVETQYF
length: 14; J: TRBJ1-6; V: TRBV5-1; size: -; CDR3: CASSFRTQNSPLHF
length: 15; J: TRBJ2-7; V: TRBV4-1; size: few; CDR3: CASSQVPGGSYEQYF
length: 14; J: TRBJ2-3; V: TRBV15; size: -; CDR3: CATSRTQETDTQYF
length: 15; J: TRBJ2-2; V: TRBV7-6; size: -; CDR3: CASSGQGARTGELFF
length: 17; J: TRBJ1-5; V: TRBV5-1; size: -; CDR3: CASSPFYRDSGNQPQHF
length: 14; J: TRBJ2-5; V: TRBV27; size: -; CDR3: CASSSAGVQETQYF
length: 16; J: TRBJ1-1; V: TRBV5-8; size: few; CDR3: CASSLGTGGRARQAFF
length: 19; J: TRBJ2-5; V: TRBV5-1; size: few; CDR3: CASSSLPVAGLSGRETQYF
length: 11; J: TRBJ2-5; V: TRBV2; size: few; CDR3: CASPEGETQYF
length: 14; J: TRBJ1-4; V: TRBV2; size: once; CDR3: CASNNRGSNEKLFF
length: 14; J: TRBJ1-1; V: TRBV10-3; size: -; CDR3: CAINPGTGETEAFF
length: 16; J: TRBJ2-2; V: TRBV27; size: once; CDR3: CASKIGGLHYTGELFF
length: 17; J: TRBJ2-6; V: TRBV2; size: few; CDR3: CASSPTGGSTGANVLTF
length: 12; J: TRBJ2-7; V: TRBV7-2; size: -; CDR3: CASSPSGYEQYF
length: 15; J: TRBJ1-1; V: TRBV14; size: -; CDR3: CASSQRTGWGTEAFF
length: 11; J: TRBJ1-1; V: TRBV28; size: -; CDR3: CASSLLTEAFF
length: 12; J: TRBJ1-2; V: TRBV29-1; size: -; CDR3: CSVGQSNYGYTF
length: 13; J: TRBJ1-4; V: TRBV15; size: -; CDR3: CATSRDLKRGLFF
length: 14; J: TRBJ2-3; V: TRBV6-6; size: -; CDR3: CASSTPGQGDTQYF
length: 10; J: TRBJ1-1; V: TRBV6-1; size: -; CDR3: CATEYGEAFF
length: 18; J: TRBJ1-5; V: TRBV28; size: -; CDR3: CASSFFTRRGRPHQPQHF
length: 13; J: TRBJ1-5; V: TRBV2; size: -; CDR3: CASSLGRNQPQHF
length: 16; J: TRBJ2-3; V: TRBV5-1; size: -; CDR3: CASSLVGTGVGDTQYF
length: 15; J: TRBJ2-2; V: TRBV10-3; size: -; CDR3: CAIMPSGSNTGELFF
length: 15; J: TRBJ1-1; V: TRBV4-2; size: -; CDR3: CASSRMGTGDTEAFF
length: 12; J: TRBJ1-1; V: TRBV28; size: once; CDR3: CASSLYITEAFF
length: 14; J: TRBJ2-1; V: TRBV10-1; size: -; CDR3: CASRESGMSNEQFF
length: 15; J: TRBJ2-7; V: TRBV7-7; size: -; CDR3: CASSLGQGSSYEQYF
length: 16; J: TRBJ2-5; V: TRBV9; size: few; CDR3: CASSVDTSGVRETQYF
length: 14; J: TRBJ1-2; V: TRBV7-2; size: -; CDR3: CASSFTGIWYGYTF
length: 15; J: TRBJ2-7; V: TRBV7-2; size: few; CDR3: CASSPGTGRAYEQYF
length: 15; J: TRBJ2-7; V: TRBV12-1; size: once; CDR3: CASRPTSGRTYEQYF
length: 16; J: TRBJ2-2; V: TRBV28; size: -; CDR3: CASSQGAGRNTGELFF
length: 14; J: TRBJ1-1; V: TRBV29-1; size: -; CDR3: CSACGTGAASEAFF
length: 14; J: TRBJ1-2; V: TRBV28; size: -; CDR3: CASTTSGTGYGYTF